This TCR beta chain is drawn from a study of blood T cells in healthy people across ages. CDR1 and CDR2 from the germline V gene are SGHTA and FQGNSA. The CDR3 has 13 amino acids. V was pared by 4 bases and J by 4 bases, with 10 bases between. This clonotype was detected a few times. The use of a sample-barcoded 5' primer and a J-beta primer mix characterized a second PCR of roughly 7 to 11 cycles. TCRdb analysed the 5' RACE reads with MiXCR anew, one entry per CDR3 protein. The sample consists of under 1,100,000 distinct CDR3 sequences, about 23% of them appearing once. Another study also made use of these data, one on T cells of mothers and their children.

This receptor was obtained from a girl aged 2 to 9 in good health. Sequenced: blood. The genes are TRBV7-2 and TRBJ2-5; D may be TRBD2 (6 bases). The chain's CDR3 is CASSSNGGETQYF. CDR3 DNA sequence: TGTGCCAGCAGCTCGAACGGGGGAGAGACCCAGTACTTC.